The clone carrying this T cell receptor (beta chain) was counted only a few times. This specimen belongs to a study of T cells after yellow fever vaccination. 5'RACE template switching produced TCR cDNA carrying a universal primer site and UMIs. MiXCR, applied by TCRdb to the 5' RACE reads, yields one record per CDR3 protein. The data show just under 600,000 distinct CDR3 sequences, roughly 13% seen once. The J segment lost 3 bases and the V segment lost 1 base, leaving 7 bases of the junction unmatched. There are 16 residues in the CDR3. Per the germline V gene, CDR1 is SEHNR and CDR2 is FQNEAQ (reference sequence).

This TCR came from a man aged 25 to 40 who received the YFV17D yellow fever vaccine. Material: PBMCs, obtained on the day of the yellow fever booster vaccination. The V and J genes are TRBV7-9 and TRBJ2-7; 9 positions match TRBD2. The CDR3 loop reads CASSLGPGTSIYEQYF. Here the CDR3 DNA reads TGTGCCAGCAGCTTAGGTCCCGGGACTAGCATCTACGAGCAGTACTTC.